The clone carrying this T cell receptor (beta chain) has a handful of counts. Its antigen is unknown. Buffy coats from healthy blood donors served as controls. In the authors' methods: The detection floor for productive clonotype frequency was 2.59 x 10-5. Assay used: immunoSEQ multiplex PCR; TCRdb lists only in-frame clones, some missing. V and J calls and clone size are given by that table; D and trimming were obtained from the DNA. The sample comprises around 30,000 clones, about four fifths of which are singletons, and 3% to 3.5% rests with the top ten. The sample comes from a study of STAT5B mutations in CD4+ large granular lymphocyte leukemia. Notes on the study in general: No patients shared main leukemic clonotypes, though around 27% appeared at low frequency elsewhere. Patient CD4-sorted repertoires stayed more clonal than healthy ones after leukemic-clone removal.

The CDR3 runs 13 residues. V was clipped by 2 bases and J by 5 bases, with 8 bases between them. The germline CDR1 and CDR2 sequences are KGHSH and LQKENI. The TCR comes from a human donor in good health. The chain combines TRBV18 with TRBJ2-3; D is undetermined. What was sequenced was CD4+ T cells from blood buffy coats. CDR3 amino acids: CASSPGLIDTQYF. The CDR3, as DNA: TGTGCCAGCTCACCAGGGTTGATAGATACGCAGTATTTT. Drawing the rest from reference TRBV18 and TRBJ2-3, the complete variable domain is NAGVMQNPRHLVRRRGQEARLRCSPMKGHSHVYWYRQLPEEGLKFMVYLQKENIIDESGMPKERFSAEFPKEGPSILRIQQVVRGDSAAYFCASSPGLIDTQYFGPGTRLTVL.